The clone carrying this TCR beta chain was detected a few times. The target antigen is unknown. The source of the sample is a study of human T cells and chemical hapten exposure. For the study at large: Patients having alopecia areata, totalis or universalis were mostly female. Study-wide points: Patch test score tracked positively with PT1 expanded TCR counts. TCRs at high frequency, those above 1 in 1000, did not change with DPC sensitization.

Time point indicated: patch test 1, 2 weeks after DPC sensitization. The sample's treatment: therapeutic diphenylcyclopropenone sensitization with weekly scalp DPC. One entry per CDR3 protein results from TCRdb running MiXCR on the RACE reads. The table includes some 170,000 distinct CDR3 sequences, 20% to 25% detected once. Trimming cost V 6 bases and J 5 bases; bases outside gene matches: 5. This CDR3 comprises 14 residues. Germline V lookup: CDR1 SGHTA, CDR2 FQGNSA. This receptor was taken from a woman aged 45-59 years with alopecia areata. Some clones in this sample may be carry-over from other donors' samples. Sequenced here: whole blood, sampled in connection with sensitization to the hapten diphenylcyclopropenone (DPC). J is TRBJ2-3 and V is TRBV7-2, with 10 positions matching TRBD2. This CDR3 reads CASRLAGEVDTQYF. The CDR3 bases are TGTGCCAGCAGGCTAGCGGGGGAGGTAGATACGCAGTATTTT.